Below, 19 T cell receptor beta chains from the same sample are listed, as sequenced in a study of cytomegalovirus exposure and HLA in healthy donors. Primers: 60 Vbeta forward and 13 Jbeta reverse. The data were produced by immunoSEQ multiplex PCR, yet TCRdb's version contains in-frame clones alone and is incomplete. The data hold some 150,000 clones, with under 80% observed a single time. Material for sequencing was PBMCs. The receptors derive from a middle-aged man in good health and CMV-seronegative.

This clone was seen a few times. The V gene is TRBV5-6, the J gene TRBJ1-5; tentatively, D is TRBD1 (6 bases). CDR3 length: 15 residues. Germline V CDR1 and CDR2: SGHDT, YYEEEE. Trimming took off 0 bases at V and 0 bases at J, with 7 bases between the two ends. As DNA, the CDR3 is TGTGCCAGCAGCTTGGCCAGGGGTAGCAATCAGCCCCAGCATTTT. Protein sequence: CASSLARGSNQPQHF. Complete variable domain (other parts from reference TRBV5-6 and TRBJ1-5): DAGVTQSPTHLIKTRGQQVTLRCSPKSGHDTVSWYQQALGQGPQFIFQYYEEEERQRGNFPDRFSGHQFPNYSSELNVNALLLGDSALYLCASSLARGSNQPQHFGDGTRLSIL.

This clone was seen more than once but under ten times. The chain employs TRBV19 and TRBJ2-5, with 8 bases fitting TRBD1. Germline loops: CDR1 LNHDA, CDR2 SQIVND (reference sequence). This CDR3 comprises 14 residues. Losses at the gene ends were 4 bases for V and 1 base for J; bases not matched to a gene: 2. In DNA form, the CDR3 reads TGTGCCAGTAGTACACAGGGGGGCCAAGAGACCCAGTACTTC. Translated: CASSTQGGQETQYF.

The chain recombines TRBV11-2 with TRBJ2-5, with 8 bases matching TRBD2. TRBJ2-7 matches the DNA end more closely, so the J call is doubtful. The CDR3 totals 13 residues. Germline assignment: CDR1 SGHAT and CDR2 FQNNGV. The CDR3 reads CASSPSGSYEQYF. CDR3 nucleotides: TGTGCCAGCAGCCCGAGCGGGAGTTACGAGCAGTACTTC.

CDR3 in amino acids: CASSHRDRQETQYF. The CDR3 DNA follows: TGTGCCAGCAGCCACCGGGACAGACAAGAGACCCAGTACTTC. The chain recombines TRBV27 with TRBJ2-5; 7 bases are shared with TRBD1. The CDR3 loop spans 14 amino acids. Germline assignment: CDR1 MNHEY and CDR2 SMNVEV (reference sequence). Trimming cost V 6 bases and J 2 bases; bases outside gene matches: 6.

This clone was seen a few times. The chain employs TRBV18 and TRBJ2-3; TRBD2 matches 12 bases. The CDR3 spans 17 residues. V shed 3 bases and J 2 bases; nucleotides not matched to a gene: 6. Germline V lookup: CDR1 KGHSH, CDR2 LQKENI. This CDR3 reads CASSPGLAGGTTDTQYF. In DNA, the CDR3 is TGTGCCAGCTCACCGGGGCTAGCGGGAGGGACCACAGATACGCAGTATTTT.

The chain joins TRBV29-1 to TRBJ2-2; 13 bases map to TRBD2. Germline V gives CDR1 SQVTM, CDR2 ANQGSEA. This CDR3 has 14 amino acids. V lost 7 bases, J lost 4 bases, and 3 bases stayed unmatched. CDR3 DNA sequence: TGCAGCGGCTGGACTAGCGGGAGCACCGGGGAGCTGTTTTTT. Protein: CSGWTSGSTGELFF.

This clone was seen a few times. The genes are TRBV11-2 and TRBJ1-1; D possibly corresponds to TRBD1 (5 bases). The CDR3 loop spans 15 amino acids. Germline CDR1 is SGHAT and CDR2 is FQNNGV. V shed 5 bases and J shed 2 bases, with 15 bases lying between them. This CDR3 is CASSTITQGNTEAFF. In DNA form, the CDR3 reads TGTGCCAGCAGCACAATAACTCAGGGTAACACTGAAGCTTTCTTT.

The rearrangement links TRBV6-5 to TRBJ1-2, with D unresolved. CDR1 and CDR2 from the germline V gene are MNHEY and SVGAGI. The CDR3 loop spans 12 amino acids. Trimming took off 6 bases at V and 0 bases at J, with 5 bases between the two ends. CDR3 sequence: CASRRTNYGYTF. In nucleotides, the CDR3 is TGTGCCAGCAGGAGAACTAACTATGGCTACACCTTC.

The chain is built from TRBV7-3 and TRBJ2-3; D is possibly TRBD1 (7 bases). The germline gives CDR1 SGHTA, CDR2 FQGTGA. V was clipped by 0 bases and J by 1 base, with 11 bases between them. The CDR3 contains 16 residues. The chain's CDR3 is CASSLTQGGGTDTQYF. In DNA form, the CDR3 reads TGTGCCAGCAGCTTAACCCAGGGGGGAGGCACAGATACGCAGTATTTT.

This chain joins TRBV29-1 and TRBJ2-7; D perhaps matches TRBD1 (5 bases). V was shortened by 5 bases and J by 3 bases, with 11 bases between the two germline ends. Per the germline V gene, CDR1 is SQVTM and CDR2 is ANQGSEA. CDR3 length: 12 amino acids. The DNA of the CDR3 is TGCAGCGTTAGGGGCCCGAACTACGAGCAGTACTTC. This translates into CSVRGPNYEQYF.

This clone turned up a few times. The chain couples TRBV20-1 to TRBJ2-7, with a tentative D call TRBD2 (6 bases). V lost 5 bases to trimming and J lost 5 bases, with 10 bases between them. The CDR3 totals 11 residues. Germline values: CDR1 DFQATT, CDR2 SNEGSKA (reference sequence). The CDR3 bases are TGCAGTGCTGGGCGGGGTCACGAGCAGTACTTC. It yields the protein CSAGRGHEQYF.

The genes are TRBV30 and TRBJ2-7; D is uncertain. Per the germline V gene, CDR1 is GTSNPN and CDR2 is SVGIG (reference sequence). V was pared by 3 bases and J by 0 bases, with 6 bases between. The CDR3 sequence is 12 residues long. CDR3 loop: CAWSPSSYEQYF. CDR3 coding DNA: TGTGCCTGGAGCCCTAGCTCCTACGAGCAGTACTTC. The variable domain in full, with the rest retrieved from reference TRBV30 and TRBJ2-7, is SQTIHQWPATLVQPVGSPLSLECTVEGTSNPNLYWYRQAAGRGLQLLFYSVGIGQISSEVPQNLSASRPQDRQFILSSKKLLLSDSGFYLCAWSPSSYEQYFGPGTRLTVT.

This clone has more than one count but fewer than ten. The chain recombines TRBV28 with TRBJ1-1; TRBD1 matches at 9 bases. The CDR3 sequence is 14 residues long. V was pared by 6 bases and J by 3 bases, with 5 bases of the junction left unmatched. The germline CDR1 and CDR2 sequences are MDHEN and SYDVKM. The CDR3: CASSDRGEYTEAFF. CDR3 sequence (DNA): TGTGCCAGCAGCGACAGGGGGGAGTACACTGAAGCTTTCTTT.

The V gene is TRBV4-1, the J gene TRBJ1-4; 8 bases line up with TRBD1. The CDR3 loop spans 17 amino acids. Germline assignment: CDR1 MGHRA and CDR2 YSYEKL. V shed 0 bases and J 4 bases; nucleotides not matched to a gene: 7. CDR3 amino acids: CASSQEIQGAGNEKLFF. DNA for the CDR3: TGCGCCAGCAGCCAAGAAATCCAGGGGGCAGGTAATGAAAAACTGTTTTTT.

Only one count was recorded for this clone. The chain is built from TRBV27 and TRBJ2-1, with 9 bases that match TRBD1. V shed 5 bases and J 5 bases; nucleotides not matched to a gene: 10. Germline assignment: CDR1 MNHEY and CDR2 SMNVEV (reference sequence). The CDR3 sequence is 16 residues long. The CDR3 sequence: CASSAFGTGNNNEQFF. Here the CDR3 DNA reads TGTGCCAGCAGTGCATTCGGGACAGGGAATAACAATGAGCAGTTCTTC.

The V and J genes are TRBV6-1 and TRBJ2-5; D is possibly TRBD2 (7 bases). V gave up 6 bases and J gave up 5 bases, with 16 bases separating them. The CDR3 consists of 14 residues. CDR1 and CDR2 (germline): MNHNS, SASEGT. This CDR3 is CASRARTAGETQYF. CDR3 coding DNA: TGTGCCAGCAGGGCACGGACAGCGGGGGAGACCCAGTACTTC.

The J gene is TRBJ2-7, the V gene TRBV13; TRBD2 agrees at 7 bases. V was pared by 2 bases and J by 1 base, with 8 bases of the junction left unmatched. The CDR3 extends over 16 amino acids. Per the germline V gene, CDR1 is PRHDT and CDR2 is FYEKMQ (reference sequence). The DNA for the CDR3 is TGTGCCAGCAGCTTATCGCGCGGGAGCTGGTCCTACGAGCAGTACTTC. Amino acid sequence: CASSLSRGSWSYEQYF.

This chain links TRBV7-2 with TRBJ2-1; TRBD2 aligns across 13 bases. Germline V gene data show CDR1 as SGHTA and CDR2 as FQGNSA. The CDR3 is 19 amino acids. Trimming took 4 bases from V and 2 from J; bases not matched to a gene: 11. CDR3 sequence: CASSSDGLAGVTTYNEQFF. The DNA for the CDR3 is TGTGCCAGCAGCTCCGATGGACTAGCGGGAGTAACCACCTACAATGAGCAGTTCTTC.

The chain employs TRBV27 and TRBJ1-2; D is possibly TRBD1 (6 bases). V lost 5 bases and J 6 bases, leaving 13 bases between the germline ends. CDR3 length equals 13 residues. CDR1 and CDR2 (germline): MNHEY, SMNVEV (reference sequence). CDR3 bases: TGTGCCAGCAGTCCGACAGGCGGTAATGGCTACACCTTC. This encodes CASSPTGGNGYTF.